One sample yielded the 7 T cell receptor beta chains listed below, sequenced in a study of vaccination effects on CD4 cells after COVID-19. No antigens are known for them. Generated by immunoSEQ multiplex PCR, the TCRdb table keeps only in-frame clones and is missing some. This sample has around 37,000 clones, with 73% found just once. Antigen-specific CD4+ T cells were expanded (with viral peptide pools) by the ViraFEST assay ahead of sequencing. Culturing for roughly 9 days preceded CD4+ T cell isolation. The person was diagnosed with PCR-confirmed SARS-CoV-2 infection between March and December 2020. The input for sequencing was CD4+ T cells from PBMCs cultured with a peptide pool, taken before COVID-19 vaccination. The receptors here all came from a human donor who had a prior SARS-CoV-2 infection.

This clone was seen a few times. The chain links TRBV10-1 to TRBJ1-5; D remains ambiguous. This CDR3 comprises 13 residues. The V end lost 6 bases, the J end lost 3 bases, and 9 bases lay between the germline ends. Germline V gene sequence: CDR1 WNHNN, CDR2 SYGVQD (reference sequence). The CDR3 sequence: CASSIASNQPQHF. For the CDR3, the DNA is TGCGCCAGCAGCATTGCTTCCAATCAGCCCCAGCATTTT.

V gene TRBV5-1 combines with J gene TRBJ1-2; D unclear. Germline-derived CDR1 and CDR2 are SGHRS and YFSETQ. The CDR3 has 13 amino acids. V lost 0 bases, J lost 3 bases, and 6 bases lay in between. The CDR3 reads CASSLVADYGYTF. In DNA, the CDR3 is TGCGCCAGCAGCTTGGTGGCAGACTATGGCTACACCTTC.

This clone showed up just a few times. The chain employs TRBV2 and TRBJ2-7, with 7 bases fitting TRBD1. After removal of 5 bases from V and 2 bases from J, the junction contained 3 bases not matched to a gene. The CDR3 runs 13 residues. Looked up from germline, CDR1 is SNHLY and CDR2 is FYNNEI. CDR3 DNA sequence: TGTGCCAGCAGTATCGGACAGGCCTACGAGCAGTACTTC. Translating it yields CASSIGQAYEQYF.

The rearrangement joins TRBV5-4 to TRBJ2-3, with D hard to call. CDR1 is SGHNT, CDR2 YYREEE, per germline (reference sequence). The ends were cut back, 1 base at V and 0 bases at J, with 3 bases in the middle. This CDR3 comprises 13 residues. The CDR3 coding sequence is TGTGCCAGCAGCTTGTACAGCACAGATACGCAGTATTTT. As protein: CASSLYSTDTQYF. The whole variable domain, remainder taken from reference TRBV5-4 and TRBJ2-3, is ETGVTQSPTHLIKTRGQQVTLRCSSQSGHNTVSWYQQALGQGPQFIFQYYREEENGRGNFPPRFSGLQFPNYSSELNVNALELDDSALYLCASSLYSTDTQYFGPGTRLTVL.

This clone has just a few counts. A junction end diverges from the germline sequence, so it may reflect a read error. The rearrangement uses TRBV19 and TRBJ2-1; 8 nucleotides match TRBD1. The CDR3 totals 16 residues. Germline CDR1 and CDR2: LNHDA and SQIVND (reference sequence). The CDR3 DNA is TGTGCCAGTACTATACAGGGGGGTGGAGTGTACAATGAGCAGTTCTTC. Protein sequence: CASTIQGGGVYNEQFF.

In this sample, this clone turned up once. The rearrangement uses TRBV7-8 and TRBJ1-1; D gene ambiguous. V was cut by 2 bases and J by 9 bases, with 19 bases left in between. Germline V CDR1 and CDR2: SGHVS, FQNEAQ. The length of the CDR3 is 15 residues. CDR3 sequence (DNA): TGTGCCAGCAGCTTAAGCCTCCCTGGGGTGAGCAAAGCTTTCTTT. Its protein is CASSLSLPGVSKAFF.

This clone has a single count. The genes are TRBV11-3 and TRBJ2-2; D gene unclear. The ends were cut back, 5 bases at V and 3 bases at J, with 4 bases in the middle. CDR1 SGHNT and CDR2 YENEEA come from the germline V gene. The CDR3 length is 12 residues. CDR3: CASSRYTGELFF. As DNA, the CDR3 is TGTGCCAGCAGCCGATACACCGGGGAGCTGTTTTTT.